Listed below are T cell receptor beta chains from one sample, sequenced in a study of sequential checkpoint blockade in melanoma. Sequenced by immunoSEQ multiplex PCR; TCRdb stores in-frame clones only, minus some. The sample carries some 40,000 clones, around nine tenths recorded once. This sample comprised CD8+ T cells sorted from blood (inferred from file names), obtained from a patient given nivolumab and ipilimumab in sequence. The receptors were sampled from a human donor with melanoma. The conserved cysteine and the conserved F or W are not part of the CDR3 here.

v_call	j_call	cdr3_aa
TRBV27	NA	ASSLSHPYEQY
TRBV5-4	TRBJ2-4	ASSLGLAGGDRAKNIQY
TRBV7-6	TRBJ2-3	ASSHPGLAGDTQY
TRBV27	TRBJ2-7	ASSWSSGASEQY
TRBV7-9	TRBJ1-2	ASSSQGKDGYT
TRBV19	TRBJ1-4	ASTRQAATNEKLF
TRBV7-9	TRBJ2-1	ASSLLVGSNNEQF
TRBV7-6	TRBJ2-3	ASSIGQGYNIDTDTQY
TRBV11-2	TRBJ2-1	ASSFDPRTSGIDNEQF
TRBV5-8	TRBJ1-3	ASSVTGGFSGNTIY
TRBV10-1	TRBJ2-5	ASSAAGEGETQY
TRBV2	TRBJ2-2	ASSPRGLAGVGELF
TRBV6-1	TRBJ2-1	ASSAHPGVPYNEQF
TRBV11-2	TRBJ1-2	ASSSRQGYGYT
TRBV27	TRBJ2-3	ASRSTGEIRTDTQY
TRBV9	TRBJ1-2	ASSPKLQGNYGYT